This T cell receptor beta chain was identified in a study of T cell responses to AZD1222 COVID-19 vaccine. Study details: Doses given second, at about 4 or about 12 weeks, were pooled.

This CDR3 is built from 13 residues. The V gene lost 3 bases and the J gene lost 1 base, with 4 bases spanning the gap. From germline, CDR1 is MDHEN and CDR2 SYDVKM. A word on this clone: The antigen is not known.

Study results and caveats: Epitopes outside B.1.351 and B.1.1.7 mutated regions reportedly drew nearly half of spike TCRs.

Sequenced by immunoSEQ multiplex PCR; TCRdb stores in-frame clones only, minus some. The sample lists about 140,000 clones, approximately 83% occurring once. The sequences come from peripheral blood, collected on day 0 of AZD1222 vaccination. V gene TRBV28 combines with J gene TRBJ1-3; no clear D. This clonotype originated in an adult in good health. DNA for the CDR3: TGTGCCAGCAGTTTCCCTTCTGGAAACACCATATATTTT. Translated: CASSFPSGNTIYF.